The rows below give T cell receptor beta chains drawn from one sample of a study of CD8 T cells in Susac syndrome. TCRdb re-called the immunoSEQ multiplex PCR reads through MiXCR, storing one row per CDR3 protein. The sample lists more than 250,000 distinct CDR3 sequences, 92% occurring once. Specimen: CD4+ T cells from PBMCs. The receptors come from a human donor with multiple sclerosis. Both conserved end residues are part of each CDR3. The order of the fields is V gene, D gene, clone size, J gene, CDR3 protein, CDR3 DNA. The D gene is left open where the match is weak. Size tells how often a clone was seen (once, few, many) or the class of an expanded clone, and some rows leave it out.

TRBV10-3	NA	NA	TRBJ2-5	CAISDDTQETQYF	TGTGCCATCAGTGATGACACGCAAGAGACCCAGTACTTC
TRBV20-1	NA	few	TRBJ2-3	CSARRAGVTDTQYF	TGCAGTGCTAGGCGGGCAGGGGTGACAGATACGCAGTATTTT
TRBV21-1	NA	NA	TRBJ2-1	CASSSEAEQFF	TGTGCCAGCAGCAGTGAAGCCGAGCAGTTCTTC
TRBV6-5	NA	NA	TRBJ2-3	CASKGGALPDTQYF	TGTGCCAGCAAGGGGGGCGCCCTTCCGGATACGCAGTATTTT
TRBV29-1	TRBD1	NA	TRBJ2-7	CSVARQGSNEQYF	TGCAGCGTCGCTCGACAGGGGTCCAACGAGCAGTACTTC
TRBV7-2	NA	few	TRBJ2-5	CASSPGQRQETQYF	TGTGCCAGCAGTCCAGGACAACGACAAGAGACCCAGTACTTC
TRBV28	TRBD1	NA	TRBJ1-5	CASKRPRQGNQPQHF	TGTGCCAGCAAACGACCCAGACAGGGGAATCAGCCCCAGCATTTT
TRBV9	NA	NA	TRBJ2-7	CASSVGPGSYEQYF	TGTGCCAGCAGCGTAGGTCCAGGATCCTACGAGCAGTACTTC
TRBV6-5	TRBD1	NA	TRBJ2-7	CASSYSPGQGTYEQYF	TGTGCCAGCAGTTACTCGCCGGGACAGGGGACCTACGAGCAGTACTTC
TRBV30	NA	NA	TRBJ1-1	CAWSLGVMNTEAFF	TGTGCCTGGAGTCTCGGGGTCATGAACACTGAAGCTTTCTTT
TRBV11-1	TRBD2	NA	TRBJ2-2	CASSLGRGTTGELFF	TGTGCCAGCAGCCTCGGGAGGGGGACCACCGGGGAGCTGTTTTTT
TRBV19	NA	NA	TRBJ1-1	CASGGGRRDTEAFF	TGTGCCAGTGGGGGGGGCCGACGGGACACTGAAGCTTTCTTT
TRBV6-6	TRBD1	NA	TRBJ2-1	CASSYGGTGNEQFF	TGTGCCAGCAGTTACGGTGGGACAGGCAATGAGCAGTTCTTC
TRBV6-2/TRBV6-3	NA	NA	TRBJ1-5	CASSRGGALSNQPQHF	TGTGCCAGCAGTCGTGGCGGGGCTCTGAGCAATCAGCCCCAGCATTTT
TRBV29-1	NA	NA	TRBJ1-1	CSVGPGEPNTEAFF	TGCAGCGTTGGCCCGGGGGAGCCGAACACTGAAGCTTTCTTT
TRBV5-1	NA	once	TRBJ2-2	CASSPSRDNTGELFF	TGCGCCAGCAGCCCTTCGCGGGATAACACCGGGGAGCTGTTTTTT
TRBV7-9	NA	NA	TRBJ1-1	CASNTGSMNTEAFF	TGTGCCAGCAACACTGGGAGTATGAACACTGAAGCTTTCTTT
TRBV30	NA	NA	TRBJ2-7	CAWSNPPREQYF	TGTGCCTGGAGTAATCCACCCCGCGAGCAGTACTTC
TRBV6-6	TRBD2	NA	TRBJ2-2	CASFPHSQRGEELFF	TGTGCCAGCTTCCCCCACTCCCAGCGGGGCGAGGAGCTGTTTTTT
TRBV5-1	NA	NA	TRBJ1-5	CASSLGAGGNNQPQHF	TGCGCCAGCAGCTTGGGAGCGGGGGGCAACAATCAGCCCCAGCATTTT
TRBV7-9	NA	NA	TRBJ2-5	CASSFGRGTQETQYF	TGTGCCAGCAGCTTTGGCCGGGGTACCCAAGAGACCCAGTACTTC
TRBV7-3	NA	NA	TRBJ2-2	CASSPTPGHVNTGELFF	TGTGCCAGCAGCCCGACGCCGGGACACGTGAACACCGGGGAGCTGTTTTTT
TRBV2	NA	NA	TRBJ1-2	CASSGTRANYGYTF	TGTGCCAGCAGTGGAACAAGAGCTAACTATGGCTACACCTTC
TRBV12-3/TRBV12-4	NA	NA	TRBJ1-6	CASSPDSPENSPLHF	TGTGCCAGCAGCCCCGACAGTCCTGAGAATTCACCCCTCCACTTT
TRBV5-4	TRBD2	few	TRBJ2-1	CASSAGLAGAYEQFF	TGTGCCAGCAGCGCCGGACTAGCGGGGGCATATGAGCAGTTCTTC
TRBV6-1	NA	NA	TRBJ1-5	CASSGGVGDQPQHF	TGTGCCAGCAGTGGTGGGGTCGGTGATCAGCCCCAGCATTTT
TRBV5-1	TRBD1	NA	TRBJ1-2	CASSLGDRGYGYTF	TGCGCCAGCAGCTTGGGGGACAGGGGTTATGGCTACACCTTC
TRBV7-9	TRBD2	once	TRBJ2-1	CASSLARFPTSGRSYEQFF	TGTGCCAGCAGCTTAGCAAGGTTCCCGACTAGCGGGAGATCCTATGAGCAGTTCTTC
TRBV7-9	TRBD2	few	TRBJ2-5	CASSLEREAHGRYF	TGTGCCAGCAGCTTAGAACGGGAGGCTCACGGTCGGTACTTC
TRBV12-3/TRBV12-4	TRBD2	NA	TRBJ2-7	CASSPQLAAFQYEQYF	TGTGCCAGCAGTCCGCAGCTAGCGGCCTTCCAATACGAGCAGTACTTC
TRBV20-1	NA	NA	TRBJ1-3	CSARVGSVPGNTIYF	TGCAGTGCGAGGGTAGGGTCGGTGCCTGGAAACACCATATATTTT
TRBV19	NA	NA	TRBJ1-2	CASSNRDVHGYTF	TGTGCCAGTAGTAACCGGGACGTACATGGCTACACCTTC
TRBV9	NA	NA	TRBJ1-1	CASSTPRGGSTEAFF	TGTGCCAGCAGCACCCCCCGCGGGGGGTCCACTGAAGCTTTCTTT
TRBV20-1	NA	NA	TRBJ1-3	CSAAGGGAIRNTIYF	TGCAGTGCCGCCGGCGGGGGCGCGATTAGAAACACCATATATTTT
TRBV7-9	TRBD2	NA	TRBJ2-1	CASSRRLAGGNEQFF	TGTGCCAGCAGCCGAAGACTAGCGGGGGGGAATGAGCAGTTCTTC
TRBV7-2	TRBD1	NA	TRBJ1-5	CASSVQTGVNQPQHF	TGTGCCAGCAGCGTTCAGACAGGGGTCAATCAGCCCCAGCATTTT
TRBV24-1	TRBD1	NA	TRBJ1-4	CATSERPGGTCEKLFF	TGTGCCACCAGTGAACGGCCAGGGGGCACATGTGAAAAACTGTTTTTT
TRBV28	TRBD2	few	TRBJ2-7	CASSSGTWGEQYF	TGTGCCAGCAGTAGCGGGACCTGGGGCGAGCAGTACTTC
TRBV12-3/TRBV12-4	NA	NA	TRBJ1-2	CASSLGRGDYGYTF	TGTGCCAGCAGTTTGGGCAGGGGCGATTATGGCTACACCTTC
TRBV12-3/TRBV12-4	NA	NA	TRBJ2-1	CASSLAGGRFGNEQFF	TGTGCCAGCAGTTTAGCCGGGGGCCGATTTGGCAATGAGCAGTTCTTC
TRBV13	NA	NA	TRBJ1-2	CASSLVQGNYGYTF	TGTGCCAGCAGCTTAGTTCAGGGGAACTATGGCTACACCTTC
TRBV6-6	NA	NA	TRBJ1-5	CASSSQGLSNQPQHF	TGTGCCAGCAGTTCTCAGGGGTTGAGCAATCAGCCCCAGCATTTT
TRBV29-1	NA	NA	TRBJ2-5	CSAGPGYRGTAQYF	TGCAGCGCCGGACCCGGATATAGGGGGACGGCCCAGTACTTC
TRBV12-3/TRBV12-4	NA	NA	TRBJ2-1	CASSLMGGKKSNEQFF	TGTGCCAGCAGTTTAATGGGTGGAAAAAAATCCAATGAGCAGTTCTTC
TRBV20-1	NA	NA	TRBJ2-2	CSARQINTGELFF	TGCAGTGCGCGACAAATTAACACCGGGGAGCTGTTTTTT
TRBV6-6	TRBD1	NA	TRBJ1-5	CASERDRHYQPQHF	TGTGCCAGCGAACGGGACAGACACTATCAGCCCCAGCATTTT